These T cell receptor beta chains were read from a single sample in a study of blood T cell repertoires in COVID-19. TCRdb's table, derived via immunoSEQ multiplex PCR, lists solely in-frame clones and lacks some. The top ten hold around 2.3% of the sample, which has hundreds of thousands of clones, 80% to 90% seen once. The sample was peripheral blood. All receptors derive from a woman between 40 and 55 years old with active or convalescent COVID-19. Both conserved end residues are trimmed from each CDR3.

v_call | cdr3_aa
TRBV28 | ASSVPGLAGGGDTQY
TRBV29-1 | SVDPGQSETQY
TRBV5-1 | ASGEGSTGNTIY
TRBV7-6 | ASSRSSHNANTGELF
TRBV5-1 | ASSAGGQGAEQY
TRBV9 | ASSDRGGYGYT
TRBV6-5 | ASSLGREAF
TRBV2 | ASSDSGGHNSPLH
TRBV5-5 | ASSARTSGGNEQF
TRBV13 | ASSLPVGLAGFSGELF
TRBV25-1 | ASSEFEGQTNYGYT
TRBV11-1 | ASSLQTRGSEAF
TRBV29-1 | SVPQGPLSTDTQY
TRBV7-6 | ASSLAVGGYSNQPQH
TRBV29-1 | SVGGGGLNYGYT
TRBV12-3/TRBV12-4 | ASSSSGSNPF
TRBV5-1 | ASSPGQGDEQY
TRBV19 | ASSIGGRSAEAF
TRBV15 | ATSRTSGDEETQY
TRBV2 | ASKGFADRGVIYTEAF
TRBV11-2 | ASSSGGRAQPQH
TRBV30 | AWSVSRGNGYT
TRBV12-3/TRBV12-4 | ASSFTREQY
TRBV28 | ASTASPGQGAGSNQPQH
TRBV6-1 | ASSETPGQPQH
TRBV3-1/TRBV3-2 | ASSQAPPGGETQY
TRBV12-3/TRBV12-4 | ASSSGRVTEAF
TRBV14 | ASSRQMNTEAF
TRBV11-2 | ASSLTGGNYGYT
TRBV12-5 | ASGLMGGEETQY
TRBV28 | ASSPKGYGYT
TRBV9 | ASSGGQGSGDTIY
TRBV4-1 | ASKDRGQGKLF
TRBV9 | ASSAGPQGPSAFEKLF
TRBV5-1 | ASKRTGGTEGSPLH
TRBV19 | ASGAAGLFNQPQH
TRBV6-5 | ASSPDREAYGYT
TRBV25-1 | ASGIFSTSGGATGELF
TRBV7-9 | ASSMRDLNNEQF
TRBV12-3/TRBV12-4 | ASSLGEAETQY
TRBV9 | ASSEGVWRTENNEQF